The 30 T cell receptor beta chains below all came from one sample that was sequenced in a study of cytomegalovirus exposure and HLA in healthy donors. Amplification used 60 Vbeta primers and 13 Jbeta primers. Using immunoSEQ multiplex PCR, the repertoire was profiled, and TCRdb retains in-frame clones only, with some absent. The sample table sets out some 140,000 clones. Sequenced material: PBMCs. These receptors all stem from a woman aged 60-75 years in good health and CMV-seronegative.

The gene calls are TRBV5-1 and TRBJ1-1; 11 bases line up with TRBD1. This CDR3 is built from 15 residues. V trimming: 3 bases; J trimming: 10 bases; junction bases outside the gene matches: 11. Germline lookup yields CDR1 SGHRS and CDR2 YFSETQ. CDR3 nucleotides: TGCGCCAGCAGCTCAAAAGGACAGGGGGCCTTAGGAGCTTTCTTT. Its translation: CASSSKGQGALGAFF.

The chain is built from TRBV5-1 and TRBJ2-2; D not resolved. The CDR3 runs to 15 residues. V was trimmed by 2 bases and J by 0 bases, leaving 8 bases between them. CDR1 and CDR2 (germline): SGHRS, YFSETQ. CDR3 region: CASSFSTANTGELFF. The CDR3 coding sequence is TGCGCCAGCAGCTTTAGCACGGCGAACACCGGGGAGCTGTTTTTT.

The V call is TRBV5-1, the J call TRBJ2-7; 9 positions agree with TRBD1. V lost 4 bases to trimming and J lost 4 bases; unmatched junction nucleotides: 9. The CDR3 loop spans 15 amino acids. Germline-derived CDR1 and CDR2 are SGHRS and YFSETQ. The CDR3 spells CASSEPGQGRYEQYF. The CDR3, as DNA: TGCGCCAGCAGCGAACCAGGACAGGGGCGATACGAGCAGTACTTC.

This sequence joins TRBV6-1 and TRBJ1-2; 8 nucleotides line up with TRBD1. Germline CDR1 and CDR2: MNHNS and SASEGT. Losses at the gene ends were 6 bases for V and 8 bases for J; bases not matched to a gene: 8. This CDR3 has 13 residues. The CDR3 spells CASRGGQGAGYTF. In DNA, the CDR3 is TGTGCCAGCAGAGGGGGCCAGGGGGCGGGCTACACCTTC.

V usage is TRBV28 and J usage is TRBJ2-7; 10 bases fit TRBD1. CDR3 size: 16 residues. Trimming removed 5 bases from V and 2 bases from J; junction bases left unmatched: 9. CDR1 is MDHEN, CDR2 SYDVKM, per germline. The CDR3 reads CASSKGQGYPTYEQYF. The CDR3, as DNA: TGTGCCAGCAGTAAGGGACAGGGGTACCCTACCTACGAGCAGTACTTC.

The CDR3 loop is CASSQEFEPGEAFF. CDR3 nucleotide sequence: TGCGCCAGCAGCCAAGAGTTCGAGCCGGGGGAAGCTTTCTTT. The gene calls are TRBV4-1 and TRBJ1-1; D gene ambiguous. In germline, CDR1 is MGHRA, CDR2 YSYEKL. V was trimmed by 0 bases and J by 8 bases, leaving 13 bases between them. The CDR3 extends over 14 amino acids.

J is TRBJ1-5 and V is TRBV7-9; 7 positions agree with TRBD1. The CDR3 is 13 amino acids. The J segment lost 5 bases and the V segment lost 6 bases, leaving 4 bases of the junction unmatched. CDR1 and CDR2 (germline): SEHNR, FQNEAQ (reference sequence). The CDR3 DNA reads TGTGCCAGCAGTGGGACAGCCTATCAGCCCCAGCATTTT. It encodes CASSGTAYQPQHF. Combining the CDR3 with reference TRBV7-9 and TRBJ1-5 gives the whole variable domain DTGVSQNPRHKITKRGQNVTFRCDPISEHNRLYWYRQTLGQGPEFLTYFQNEAQLEKSRLLSDRFSAERPKGSFSTLEIQRTEQGDSAMYLCASSGTAYQPQHFGDGTRLSIL.

Remarks on this clone: The identical CDR3 is also encoded by other nucleotide sequences in the sample. The chain has TRBV9 and TRBJ2-5; perhaps TRBD2 as D (5 bases). V shed 4 bases and J shed 2 bases, with 15 bases lying between them. This CDR3 contains 15 residues. The V gene's germline CDR1 is SGDLS and CDR2 YYNGEE. The DNA of the CDR3 is TGTGCCAGCAGCCGATCACGCGGGCTACAAGAGACCCAGTACTTC. Its translation: CASSRSRGLQETQYF.

The J gene is TRBJ2-1, the V gene TRBV11-3, with no clear D. CDR3 length equals 16 residues. Germline V gene data show CDR1 as SGHNT and CDR2 as YENEEA. Trimming stripped 0 bases from V and 6 bases from J, with 15 bases between. CDR3 in DNA: TGTGCCAGCAGCTTAGACCGCGGCGGAGACGTCAATGAGCAGTTCTTC. Translated: CASSLDRGGDVNEQFF.

This sequence joins TRBV29-1 and TRBJ1-3, with a tentative D call TRBD1 (5 bases). Trimming cost V 5 bases and J 4 bases, with 6 bases left between them. CDR3 length: 11 residues. Germline lookup yields CDR1 SQVTM and CDR2 ANQGSEA. CDR3 in amino acids: CSVRTGNTIYF. The CDR3 DNA sequence: TGCAGCGTTAGGACAGGAAACACCATATATTTT. Full variable domain (remainder filled in from reference TRBV29-1 and TRBJ1-3): SAVISQKPSRDICQRGTSLTIQCQVDSQVTMMFWYRQQPGQSLTLIATANQGSEATYESGFVIDKFPISRPNLTFSTLTVSNMSPEDSSIYLCSVRTGNTIYFGEGSWLTVV.

The V call is TRBV19, the J call TRBJ1-5; D may be TRBD1 (5 bases). This CDR3 is built from 16 residues. Trimming left V 5 bases short and J 1 base short, with 15 bases between. Germline lookup yields CDR1 LNHDA and CDR2 SQIVND (reference sequence). The chain's CDR3 is CASSALGGVSNQPQHF. DNA for the CDR3: TGTGCCAGTAGTGCCCTGGGGGGGGTAAGCAATCAGCCCCAGCATTTT.

The rearrangement links TRBV9 to TRBJ1-5; D may be TRBD1 (5 bases). The CDR3 totals 15 residues. The ends were cut back, 0 bases at V and 1 base at J, with 8 bases in the middle. Germline values: CDR1 SGDLS, CDR2 YYNGEE. The CDR3 DNA reads TGTGCCAGCAGCGTAGCTCCAGGGAGCAATCAGCCCCAGCATTTT. Amino acids: CASSVAPGSNQPQHF.

The CDR3 spells CATSRDRGGIGTGIYEQYF. CDR3 nucleotide sequence: TGTGCCACCAGCAGAGATCGGGGGGGAATCGGAACAGGGATCTACGAGCAGTACTTC. This chain uses TRBV15 with TRBJ2-7; 8 bases are a match to TRBD2. The CDR3 has 19 amino acids. Trimming cost V 0 bases and J 3 bases; bases outside gene matches: 16. Germline CDR1 is LNHNV and CDR2 is YYDKDF (reference sequence).

The V call is TRBV29-1, the J call TRBJ2-7; TRBD2 matches 7 bases. J was trimmed by 4 bases and V by 8 bases; bases with no gene match: 11. This CDR3 comprises 13 residues. The germline gives CDR1 SQVTM, CDR2 ANQGSEA. The CDR3 nucleotides read TGCAGCATGTGTGGGAGGGACTCGTACGAGCAGTACTTC. As protein: CSMCGRDSYEQYF.

The chain combines TRBV6-4 with TRBJ2-1, with D unclear. The V and J ends lost 5 bases and 4 bases respectively, with 9 bases between them. The CDR3 runs 13 residues. Germline V lookup: CDR1 MRHNA, CDR2 SNTAGT. The CDR3 region is CASSPQIYNEQFF. CDR3 nucleotide sequence: TGTGCCAGCAGTCCACAAATTTACAATGAGCAGTTCTTC.

The chain joins TRBV7-9 to TRBJ1-2, with a weak D call TRBD1 (6 bases). Germline V gene sequence: CDR1 SEHNR, CDR2 FQNEAQ (reference sequence). V lost 1 base and J 8 bases, leaving 17 bases between the germline ends. This CDR3 comprises 15 residues. DNA of the CDR3: TGTGCCAGCAGCTTAGGGACAGTCCTGGTTGAAGGCTACACCTTC. It yields the protein CASSLGTVLVEGYTF.

CDR3 loop: CSVATSTNEKLFF. The CDR3 DNA reads TGCAGCGTAGCGACGTCAACTAATGAAAAACTGTTTTTT. The V gene is TRBV29-1, the J gene TRBJ1-4; the D is unclear. The germline V gene has CDR1 SQVTM and CDR2 ANQGSEA. The CDR3 loop spans 13 amino acids. V was pared by 6 bases and J by 0 bases, with 8 bases between.

This chain uses TRBV7-6 with TRBJ2-1, with 7 bases identical to TRBD2. The germline V gene has CDR1 SGHVS and CDR2 FNYEAQ. Unmatched junction bases numbered 15, after V lost 6 bases and J lost 1 base. The CDR3 extends over 18 amino acids. CDR3 sequence (DNA): TGTGCCAGCAGTAAATTTAGTAGGCGGGAGTTGTCCTACAATGAGCAGTTCTTC. It specifies CASSKFSRRELSYNEQFF.

The chain employs TRBV28 and TRBJ2-3; TRBD2 matches 8 bases. The length of the CDR3 is 16 residues. Germline CDR1 reads MDHEN; CDR2 reads SYDVKM. J gave up 2 bases and V 2 bases, and 6 bases lay outside the gene matches. The CDR3 spells CASSLLSSGPTDTQYF. CDR3 coding DNA: TGTGCCAGCAGTTTACTGTCTAGCGGGCCCACAGATACGCAGTATTTT.

This chain uses TRBV7-9 with TRBJ1-1; TRBD1 is a possible D gene (6 bases). The germline gives CDR1 SEHNR, CDR2 FQNEAQ (reference sequence). V was shortened by 2 bases and J by 7 bases, with 11 bases between the two germline ends. CDR3 length: 13 amino acids. CDR3 DNA sequence: TGTGCCAGCAGCTTAAGGTTGGACAGTGAAGCTTTCTTT. This codes for CASSLRLDSEAFF.

This rearrangement joins TRBV7-9 to TRBJ1-1; 8 nucleotides match TRBD1. CDR1 and CDR2 from the germline V gene are SEHNR and FQNEAQ (reference sequence). The CDR3 contains 14 residues. V gave up 4 bases and J gave up 5 bases; unmatched junction bases: 6. The CDR3 sequence: CASSSGQGATEAFF. CDR3 bases: TGTGCCAGCAGCTCTGGACAGGGAGCTACTGAAGCTTTCTTT.

This chain connects TRBV6-5 to TRBJ1-1, with D perhaps matching TRBD1 (5 bases). Germline V gene data show CDR1 as MNHEY and CDR2 as SVGAGI. V was trimmed by 7 bases and J by 8 bases, leaving 17 bases between them. The CDR3 sequence is 13 residues long. In DNA, the CDR3 is TGTGCCAGCAAGTCCCCGGGGGTCCCCGAAGCTTTCTTT. It codes for CASKSPGVPEAFF.

Here the CDR3 reads CASSLNTVYGYTF. The CDR3 nucleotides are TGTGCCAGCAGTTTAAACACCGTCTATGGCTACACCTTC. This chain joins TRBV28 and TRBJ1-2; D is unclear. In germline, CDR1 is MDHEN, CDR2 SYDVKM. The CDR3 consists of 13 residues. The V gene lost 2 bases and the J gene lost 4 bases, with 8 bases spanning the gap.

The chain links TRBV28 to TRBJ1-1; D not certain. This CDR3 is 12 amino acids long. Trimming stripped 7 bases from V and 7 bases from J, with 13 bases between. The V gene's germline CDR1 is MDHEN and CDR2 SYDVKM. Here the CDR3 reads CASTGLAVEAFF. CDR3 nucleotide sequence: TGTGCCAGCACTGGGTTAGCTGTTGAAGCTTTCTTT.

The chain combines TRBV11-3 with TRBJ1-2; the D gene is possibly TRBD1 (5 bases). Trimming left V 0 bases short and J 2 bases short, with 13 bases between. The germline gives CDR1 SGHNT, CDR2 YENEEA. The CDR3 extends over 16 amino acids. The CDR3 DNA reads as TGTGCCAGCAGCTTAGAGCTTTCGGCAGGGAACTATGGCTACACCTTC. Translation: CASSLELSAGNYGYTF. Drawing the rest from reference TRBV11-3 and TRBJ1-2, the complete variable domain is EAGVVQSPRYKIIEKKQPVAFWCNPISGHNTLYWYLQNLGQGPELLIRYENEEAVDDSQLPKDRFSAERLKGVDSTLKIQPAELGDSAVYLCASSLELSAGNYGYTFGSGTRLTVV.

V is TRBV10-3 and J is TRBJ1-2, with a possible D match to TRBD1 (6 bases). The V gene's germline CDR1 is ENHRY and CDR2 SYGVKD. The CDR3 covers 15 residues. V gave up 3 bases and J gave up 0 bases, with 11 bases separating them. CDR3 sequence (DNA): TGTGCCATCAGTGAAATGGACAGCTCTAACTATGGCTACACCTTC. This translates into CAISEMDSSNYGYTF.

Remarks on this clone: A read error may account for a junction end that differs from germline. V gene TRBV11-2 combines with J gene TRBJ1-1; D uncertain. Germline loops: CDR1 SGHAT, CDR2 FQNNGV. This CDR3 spans 13 amino acids. For the CDR3, the DNA is TGTGCCAGCAGTTTAGCCGGGAAACAGACGGCTTTCTTT. Translation gives CASSLAGKQTAFF.

The rearrangement links TRBV19 to TRBJ2-6; TRBD1 agrees at 8 bases. This CDR3 has 15 amino acids. With 10 bases clipped from V and 0 bases from J, the junction kept 5 bases outside the gene matches. Germline V gene sequence: CDR1 LNHDA, CDR2 SQIVND (reference sequence). CDR3 nucleotides: TGTGCCACCCAGGGGGCCCGCTCTGGGGCCAACGTCCTGACTTTC. Residues: CATQGARSGANVLTF.

The chain uses TRBV7-8 and TRBJ2-7; 7 nucleotides agree with TRBD2. The germline V gene encodes CDR1 SGHVS and CDR2 FQNEAQ. Unmatched junction bases numbered 8, after V lost 1 base and J lost 2 bases. The CDR3 has 16 amino acids. Written as DNA, the CDR3 is TGTGCCAGCAGCTTAGAGGGTGGGAGGGCTACCTACGAGCAGTACTTC. Translating it yields CASSLEGGRATYEQYF.

The chain carries TRBV7-9 and TRBJ1-1; perhaps TRBD1 as D (6 bases). V gave up 5 bases and J gave up 4 bases, with 17 bases separating them. CDR1 is SEHNR and CDR2 is FQNEAQ in the germline V gene (reference sequence). This CDR3 comprises 15 residues. CDR3 region: CASSPGGGAATEAFF. CDR3 nucleotides: TGTGCCAGCAGCCCGGGTGGGGGGGCGGCCACTGAAGCTTTCTTT.